This T cell receptor (beta chain) was identified in a study of cytomegalovirus exposure and HLA in healthy donors. Study-wide results and caveats: A few CMV-associated chains were confirmed in vitro to be specific for CMV antigens.

With regard to this clone: Its antigen is not known.

Repertoires were generated with immunoSEQ multiplex PCR, while TCRdb's copy carries only in-frame clones and drops some. The data contain approximately 280,000 clones, 65% to 90% of them singletons. Germline V CDR1 and CDR2: LNHDA, SQIVND (reference sequence). The ends lost 5 bases at V and 2 bases at J; junction bases unmatched: 11. The CDR3 totals 16 residues. The chain joins TRBV19 to TRBJ1-2, with TRBD1 identical over 7 bases. The sequence derives from a young woman in good health and CMV-seronegative. The sequenced material came from PBMCs. The chain's CDR3 is CASSPRGRVANYGYTF. CDR3 coding DNA: TGTGCCAGTAGTCCGAGGGGGCGCGTGGCGAACTATGGCTACACCTTC. Supplemented by reference TRBV19 and TRBJ1-2, the full variable domain reads DGGITQSPKYLFRKEGQNVTLSCEQNLNHDAMYWYRQDPGQGLRLIYYSQIVNDFQKGDIAEGYSVSREKKESFPLTVTSAQKNPTAFYLCASSPRGRVANYGYTFGSGTRLTVV.